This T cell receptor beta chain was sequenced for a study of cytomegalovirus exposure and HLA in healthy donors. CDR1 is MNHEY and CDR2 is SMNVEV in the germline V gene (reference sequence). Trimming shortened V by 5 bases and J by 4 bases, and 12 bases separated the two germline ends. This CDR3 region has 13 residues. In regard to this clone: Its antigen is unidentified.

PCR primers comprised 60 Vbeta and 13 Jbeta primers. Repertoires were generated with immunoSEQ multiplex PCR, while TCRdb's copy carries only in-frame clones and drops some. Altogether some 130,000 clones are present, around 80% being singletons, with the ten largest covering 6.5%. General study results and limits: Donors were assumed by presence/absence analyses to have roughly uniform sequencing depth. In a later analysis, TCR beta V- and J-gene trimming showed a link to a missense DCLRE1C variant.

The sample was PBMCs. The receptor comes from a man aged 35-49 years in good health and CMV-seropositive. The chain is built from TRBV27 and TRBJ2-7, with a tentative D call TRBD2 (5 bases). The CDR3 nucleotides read TGTGCCAGCAGTGAAGACTGGGAGTACGAGCAGTACTTC. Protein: CASSEDWEYEQYF.